Listed here are 17 T cell receptor beta chains from one sample, sequenced in a study of blood T cell repertoires in COVID-19 (dated by TCRdb to the early 2020s). The library relied on the immunoSEQ multiplex PCR assay. Entries here come from immuneACCESS through TCRdb and include only in-frame sequences with V and J called. Some clones fail to appear in such tables; in the studies checked, an unresolved V gene covers under half of the shortfall, and the cause of the remainder is unknown. Within this sample are approximately 300,000 clones, with 86% of them counted one time only. Of the sample, roughly 1.6% falls within the top ten clones. The sequenced sample consisted of peripheral blood. These receptors all come from a woman aged 45 to 65 with acute or convalescent COVID-19.

The chain combines TRBV4-2 with TRBJ2-3; D remains ambiguous. Trimming pared 0 bases from V and 0 bases from J, leaving 7 bases between. This CDR3 spans 15 amino acids. Germline V gives CDR1 LGHNA, CDR2 YNFKEQ. For the CDR3, the DNA is TGTGCCAGCAGCCAAGATCTAGTTAGCACAGATACGCAGTATTTT. This translates into CASSQDLVSTDTQYF.

V is TRBV19 and J is TRBJ2-7; D not certain. The CDR3 has 12 amino acids. V shed 3 bases and J shed 1 base, with 4 bases lying between them. Per germline, CDR1 LNHDA and CDR2 SQIVND (reference sequence). This chain's CDR3 is CASSINSYEQYF. CDR3 in DNA: TGTGCCAGTAGTATTAATTCCTACGAGCAGTACTTC.

DNA of the CDR3: TGTGCCAGCAGTTTGGTCAGGGGGCGGTCCTACGAGCAGTACTTC. Amino acids: CASSLVRGRSYEQYF. The genes are TRBV27 and TRBJ2-7, with TRBD1 matching 8 bases. The CDR3 contains 15 residues. V trimming: 3 bases; J trimming: 1 base; junction bases outside the gene matches: 5. Per germline, CDR1 MNHEY and CDR2 SMNVEV (reference sequence).

J is TRBJ2-7 and V is TRBV7-3; weak D call: TRBD1 (5 bases). Trimming pared 6 bases from V and 4 bases from J, leaving 19 bases between. Germline V gene data show CDR1 as SGHTA and CDR2 as FQGTGA. The CDR3 totals 15 residues. This chain's CDR3 is CASRVLGQIGYEQYF. The CDR3 coding sequence is TGTGCCAGCAGGGTCCTGGGGCAGATAGGTTACGAGCAGTACTTC.

This clone was detected only a few times. V is TRBV28 and J is TRBJ1-1; tentatively, D is TRBD1 (5 bases). With 5 bases removed from V and 0 bases from J, the gap between germline ends came to 10 bases. Germline CDR1 is MDHEN and CDR2 is SYDVKM. The CDR3 spans 14 residues. The CDR3 protein is CASSGGSLNTEAFF. The CDR3 DNA reads as TGTGCCAGCAGTGGGGGGTCTCTGAACACTGAAGCTTTCTTT.

The sample holds a few counts of this clone. The J gene is TRBJ1-4, the V gene TRBV4-1; D remains unclear. This CDR3 has 13 amino acids. V was shortened by 2 bases and J by 8 bases, with 9 bases between the two germline ends. The germline V gene encodes CDR1 MGHRA and CDR2 YSYEKL. CDR3 nucleotides: TGCGCCAGCAGCCAACTCAGGTCGGAAAAACTGTTTTTT. It is translated as CASSQLRSEKLFF.

The chain is built from TRBV7-2 and TRBJ2-1; 11 bases are shared with TRBD1. J lost 2 bases, V lost 1 base, and 1 base had no gene match. This CDR3 comprises 16 residues. Germline-derived CDR1 and CDR2 are SGHTA and FQGNSA. CDR3 residues: CASSLGGQGAYNEQFF. Written as DNA, the CDR3 is TGTGCCAGCAGCTTAGGGGGACAGGGGGCCTACAATGAGCAGTTCTTC.

J is TRBJ2-2 and V is TRBV30, with D possibly TRBD1 on 5 matching bases. V lost 5 bases and J lost 4, with 14 bases in between. The CDR3 contains 14 residues. Germline V lookup: CDR1 GTSNPN, CDR2 SVGIG (reference sequence). In DNA, the CDR3 is TGTGCCTGGGAAGGGGCACCACTCACCGGGGAGCTGTTTTTT. Translated, it gives CAWEGAPLTGELFF.

The rearrangement joins TRBV19 to TRBJ1-1; no clear D gene. V shed 5 bases and J shed 2 bases, with 18 bases lying between them. The CDR3 runs 16 residues. Germline V gene data show CDR1 as LNHDA and CDR2 as SQIVND (reference sequence). The DNA for the CDR3 is TGTGCCAGTAGTCCCCTCTGGCGCGGATTTAACACTGAAGCTTTCTTT. This codes for CASSPLWRGFNTEAFF.

The chain links TRBV9 to TRBJ1-1, with 8 bases that match TRBD1. J lost 4 bases, V lost 1 base, and 6 bases had no gene match. The CDR3 runs 15 residues. Germline CDR1 is SGDLS and CDR2 is YYNGEE. The CDR3 DNA is TGTGCCAGCAGCGTACAGGACAGGGAGGGCACTGAAGCTTTCTTT. Its translation is CASSVQDREGTEAFF.

This clone was found a few times. The chain joins TRBV3-1 (or the pseudogene TRBV3-2) to TRBJ2-1; a weak D match, TRBD1 (7 bases). V shed 3 bases and J shed 4 bases, with 10 bases lying between them. The length of the CDR3 is 14 residues. Germline V gives CDR1 LGHDT, CDR2 YNNKEL (reference sequence). CDR3 amino acids: CASSHAGQYNEQFF. The DNA of the CDR3 is TGTGCCAGCAGCCATGCGGGACAGTACAATGAGCAGTTCTTC.

This chain connects TRBV7-9 to TRBJ2-7; 9 bases agree with TRBD2. J lost 4 bases, V lost 5 bases, and 21 bases had no gene match. The CDR3 contains 19 residues. The V gene's germline CDR1 is SEHNR and CDR2 FQNEAQ (reference sequence). CDR3 sequence (DNA): TGTGCCAGCAGCGGAACGGGGTGGACGGCTAGCGGGAATAGGTACGAGCAGTACTTC. It yields the protein CASSGTGWTASGNRYEQYF.

Only one count was recorded for this clone. This sequence joins TRBV27 and TRBJ1-5; TRBD1 matches at 8 bases. V shed 5 bases and J 7 bases; nucleotides not matched to a gene: 16. This CDR3 contains 17 residues. Germline V CDR1 and CDR2: MNHEY, SMNVEV (reference sequence). The CDR3 reads CASSPLGTGGLIQPQHF. The CDR3 DNA sequence: TGTGCCAGCAGTCCGCTGGGGACAGGAGGGTTAATACAGCCCCAGCATTTT.

The CDR3 coding sequence is TGTGCCACCAGTGATTCTGGACAGTACCAAGAGACCCAGTACTTC. Translation gives CATSDSGQYQETQYF. The chain combines TRBV24-1 with TRBJ2-5, with D possibly TRBD1 on 6 matching bases. The germline CDR1 and CDR2 sequences are KGHDR and SFDVKD. The CDR3 consists of 15 residues. V lost 2 bases and J 0 bases, leaving 9 bases between the germline ends.

V gene TRBV6-1 combines with J gene TRBJ2-1; 8 bases line up with TRBD2. The junction had 11 bases not matched to a gene; V was cut back by 5 bases and J by 8 bases. The V gene's germline CDR1 is MNHNS and CDR2 SASEGT. This CDR3 spans 15 amino acids. CDR3 sequence reads: CASSPRGGASDEQFF. DNA of the CDR3: TGTGCCAGCAGTCCCCGGGGGGGGGCGTCGGATGAGCAGTTCTTC.

DNA for the CDR3: TGTGCCAGCAGTTGGACAGGGAGAGAGAACTATGGCTACACCTTC. Translating gives CASSWTGRENYGYTF. This chain uses TRBV28 with TRBJ1-2; 8 positions agree with TRBD1. Germline-derived CDR1 and CDR2 are MDHEN and SYDVKM. The CDR3 sequence is 15 residues long. Losses at the gene ends were 4 bases for V and 2 bases for J; bases not matched to a gene: 6.

The chain is built from TRBV6-2 or TRBV6-3 and TRBJ2-7; 14 nucleotides line up with TRBD2. CDR3 length: 18 residues. The J segment lost 0 bases and the V segment lost 0 bases, leaving 4 bases of the junction unmatched. Germline CDR1 and CDR2: MNHEY and SVGEGT. CDR3 DNA sequence: TGTGCCAGCAGTTACTCGGTGACTAGCGGGAGGGACTCCTACGAGCAGTACTTC. It codes for CASSYSVTSGRDSYEQYF.